The 2 T cell receptor beta chains in this list originate from one sample, sequenced in a study of cytomegalovirus exposure and HLA in healthy donors. PCR primers comprised 60 Vbeta and 13 Jbeta primers. TCRdb's table, derived via immunoSEQ multiplex PCR, lists solely in-frame clones and lacks some. Here the sample table reports 45,000 to 60,000 clones. The specimen sequenced was PBMCs. The receptors here all came from a woman between 40 and 55 years old in good health and CMV-seronegative.

The chain links TRBV7-9 to TRBJ2-2, with 10 bases identical to TRBD2. Germline V gives CDR1 SEHNR, CDR2 FQNEAQ (reference sequence). The CDR3 has 19 residues. With V trimmed by 2 bases and J by 0 bases, 9 bases remained unmatched. CDR3 DNA sequence: TGTGCCAGCAGCTTAAGAGCCGGGACTAGCGCGACGAACACCGGGGAGCTGTTTTTT. Residues: CASSLRAGTSATNTGELFF.

The V gene is TRBV5-1, the J gene TRBJ2-2; 11 nucleotides line up with TRBD2. The V gene end was trimmed by 4 bases and the J gene end by 5 bases; junction bases not matched to a gene: 16. Germline CDR1 and CDR2: SGHRS and YFSETQ. The CDR3 runs to 19 residues. CDR3 DNA sequence: TGCGCCAGCAGCCTTATTGGAGCCGGCGCTAGCGGGGGGACCGGGGAGCTGTTTTTT. It codes for CASSLIGAGASGGTGELFF. Variable domain in full (rest from reference TRBV5-1 and TRBJ2-2): KAGVTQTPRYLIKTRGQQVTLSCSPISGHRSVSWYQQTPGQGLQFLFEYFSETQRNKGNFPGRFSGRQFSNSRSEMNVSTLELGDSALYLCASSLIGAGASGGTGELFFGEGSRLTVL.